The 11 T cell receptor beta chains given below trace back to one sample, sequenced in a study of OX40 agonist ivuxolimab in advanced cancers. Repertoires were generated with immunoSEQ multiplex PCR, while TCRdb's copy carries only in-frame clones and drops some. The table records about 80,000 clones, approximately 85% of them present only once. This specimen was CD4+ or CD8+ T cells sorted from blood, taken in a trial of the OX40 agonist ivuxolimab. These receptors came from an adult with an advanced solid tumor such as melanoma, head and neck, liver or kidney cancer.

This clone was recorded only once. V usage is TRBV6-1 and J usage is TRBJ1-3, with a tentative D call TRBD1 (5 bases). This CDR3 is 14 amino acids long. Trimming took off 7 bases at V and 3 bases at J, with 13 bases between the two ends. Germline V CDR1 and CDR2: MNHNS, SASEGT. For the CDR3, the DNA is TGTGCCAGCATAATTGGGGGAGGTGGAAACACCATATATTTT. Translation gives CASIIGGGGNTIYF.

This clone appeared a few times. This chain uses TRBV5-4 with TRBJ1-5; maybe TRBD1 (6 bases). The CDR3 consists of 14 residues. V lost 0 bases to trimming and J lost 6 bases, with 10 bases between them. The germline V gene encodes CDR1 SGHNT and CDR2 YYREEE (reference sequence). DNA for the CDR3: TGTGCCAGCAGCTTGGATCAGGGGAGTCAGCCCCAGCATTTT. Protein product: CASSLDQGSQPQHF. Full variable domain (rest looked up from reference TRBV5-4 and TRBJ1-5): ETGVTQSPTHLIKTRGQQVTLRCSSQSGHNTVSWYQQALGQGPQFIFQYYREEENGRGNFPPRFSGLQFPNYSSELNVNALELDDSALYLCASSLDQGSQPQHFGDGTRLSIL.

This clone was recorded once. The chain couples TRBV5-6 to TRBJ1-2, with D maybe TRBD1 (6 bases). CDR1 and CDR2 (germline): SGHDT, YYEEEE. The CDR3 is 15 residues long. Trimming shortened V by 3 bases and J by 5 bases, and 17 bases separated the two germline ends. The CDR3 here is CASSSQWDNRYGYTF. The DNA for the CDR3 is TGTGCCAGCAGCTCGCAATGGGACAACCGATATGGCTACACCTTC.

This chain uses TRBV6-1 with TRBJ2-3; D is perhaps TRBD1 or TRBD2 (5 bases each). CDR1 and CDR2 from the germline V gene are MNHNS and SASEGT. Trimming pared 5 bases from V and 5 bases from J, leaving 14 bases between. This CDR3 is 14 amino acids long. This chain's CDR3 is CASSTGLPGDTQYF. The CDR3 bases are TGTGCCAGCAGTACAGGACTGCCAGGAGATACGCAGTATTTT.

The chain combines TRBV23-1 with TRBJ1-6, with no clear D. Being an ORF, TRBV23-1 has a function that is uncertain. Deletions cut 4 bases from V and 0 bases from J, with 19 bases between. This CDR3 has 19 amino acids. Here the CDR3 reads CASSRGFFDRSSYNSPLHF. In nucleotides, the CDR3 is TGCGCCAGCAGTCGGGGATTCTTTGACCGCAGCTCCTATAATTCACCCCTCCACTTT.

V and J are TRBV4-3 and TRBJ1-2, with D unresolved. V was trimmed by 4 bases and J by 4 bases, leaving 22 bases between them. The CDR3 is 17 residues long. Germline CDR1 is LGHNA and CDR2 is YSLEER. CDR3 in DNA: TGCGCCAGCAGCCGGTCGATGGTGGAACTCTCGCCCTATGGCTACACCTTC. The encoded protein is CASSRSMVELSPYGYTF.

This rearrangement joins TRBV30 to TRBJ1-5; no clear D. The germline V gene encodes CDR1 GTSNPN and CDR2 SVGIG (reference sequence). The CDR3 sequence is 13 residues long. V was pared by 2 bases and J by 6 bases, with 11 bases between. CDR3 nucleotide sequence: TGTGCCTGGAGTTTGGAAAAGGGTCAGCCCCAGCATTTT. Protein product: CAWSLEKGQPQHF.

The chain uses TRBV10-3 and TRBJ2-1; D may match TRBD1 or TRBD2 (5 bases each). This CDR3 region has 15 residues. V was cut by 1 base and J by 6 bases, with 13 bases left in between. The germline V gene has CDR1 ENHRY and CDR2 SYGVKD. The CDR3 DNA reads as TGTGCCATCAGTGAGTGGGGGAGTGACGCCAATGAGCAGTTCTTC. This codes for CAISEWGSDANEQFF.

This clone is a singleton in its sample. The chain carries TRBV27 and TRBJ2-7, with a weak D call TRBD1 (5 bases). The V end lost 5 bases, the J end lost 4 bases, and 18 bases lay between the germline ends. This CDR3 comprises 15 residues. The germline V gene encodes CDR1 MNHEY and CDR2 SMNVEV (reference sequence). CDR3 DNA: TGTGCCAGCAGTCTACAACCGGACAAACTATACGAGCAGTACTTC. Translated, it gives CASSLQPDKLYEQYF.

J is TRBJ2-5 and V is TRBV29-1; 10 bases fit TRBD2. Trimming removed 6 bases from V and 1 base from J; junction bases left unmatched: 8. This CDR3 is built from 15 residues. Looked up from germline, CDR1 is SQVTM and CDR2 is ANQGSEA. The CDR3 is CSVPPASGGQETQYF. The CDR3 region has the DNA TGCAGCGTCCCTCCGGCTAGCGGGGGCCAAGAGACCCAGTACTTC.

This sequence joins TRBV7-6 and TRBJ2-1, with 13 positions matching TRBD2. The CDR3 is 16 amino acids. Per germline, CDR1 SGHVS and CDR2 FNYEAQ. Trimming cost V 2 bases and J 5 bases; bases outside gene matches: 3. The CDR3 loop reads CASSLMGLAGHNEQFF. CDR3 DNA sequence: TGTGCCAGCAGCTTAATGGGACTAGCGGGACACAATGAGCAGTTCTTC. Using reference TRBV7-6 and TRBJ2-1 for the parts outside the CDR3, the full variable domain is GAGVSQSPRYKVTKRGQDVALRCDPISGHVSLYWYRQALGQGPEFLTYFNYEAQQDKSGLPNDRFSAERPEGSISTLTIQRTEQRDSAMYRCASSLMGLAGHNEQFFGPGTRLTVL.